A selection of T cell receptor beta chains follows, all from one sample in a study of T cells in Graves' hyperthyroidism and ophthalmopathy. TCRdb processed the multiplex PCR reads anew with MiXCR; each CDR3 protein has one entry. The sample gives about 290,000 distinct CDR3 sequences, 10% to 15% of which show up once; 6% to 8% is in the top ten. The sample taken for sequencing was blood. These receptors were taken from a woman aged 25 to 45 with Graves' hyperthyroidism that later progressed to Graves' ophthalmopathy. The CDR3 runs from the conserved cysteine through the conserved F or W. D genes are given only for firm matches. Size is stated for part of the rows, as once, few or many counts, or as a class when the clone is expanded.

j_call clone_size d_call v_call cdr3_aa cdr3_nt
TRBJ2-7 many NA TRBV10-3 CAIRRGGQEASYEQYF TGTGCCATCCGCAGGGGGGGACAGGAGGCCTCCTACGAGCAGTACTTC
TRBJ2-7 NA NA TRBV2 CASSEVDSYEQYF TGTGCCAGCAGTGAAGTCGACAGCTACGAGCAGTACTTC
TRBJ1-5 few NA TRBV5-4 CASSPGRGQPQHF TGTGCCAGCAGCCCGGGACGGGGTCAGCCCCAGCATTTT
TRBJ1-2 many TRBD1 TRBV6-2/TRBV6-3 CASRTALQGATYGYTF TGTGCCAGCAGAACCGCCTTACAGGGGGCGACCTATGGCTACACCTTC
TRBJ2-7 many NA TRBV28 CASSLPEYEQYF TGTGCCAGCAGTTTACCAGAATACGAGCAGTACTTC
TRBJ2-3 many NA TRBV2 CASRTDTQYF TGTGCCAGCAGAACAGATACGCAGTATTTT
TRBJ2-7 many TRBD2 TRBV27 CASSFASGRDEQYF TGTGCCAGCAGTTTCGCTAGCGGGAGGGACGAGCAGTACTTC
TRBJ2-7 many NA TRBV12-3/TRBV12-4 CASSLFLSYEQYF TGTGCCAGCAGTTTATTCTTATCCTACGAGCAGTACTTC
TRBJ2-6 few NA TRBV4-2 CASSPSQGSSGANVLTF TGTGCCAGCAGCCCTTCACAAGGCTCCTCTGGGGCCAACGTCCTGACTTTC
TRBJ1-5 many NA TRBV27 CASSLLVGHQPQHF TGTGCCAGCAGTTTACTCGTCGGACATCAGCCCCAGCATTTT
TRBJ2-7 many NA TRBV5-5 CASSYLASTYEQYF TGTGCCAGCAGCTACCTGGCATCCACCTACGAGCAGTACTTC
TRBJ2-7 few NA TRBV7-7 CASSMEGILPAAYEQYF TGTGCTAGCAGCATGGAGGGTATCCTGCCAGCAGCCTACGAGCAGTACTTC
TRBJ2-2 NA NA TRBV20-1 CSAPGEVGTGELFF TGCAGTGCCCCGGGAGAGGTTGGAACCGGGGAGCTGTTTTTT
TRBJ2-3 many TRBD2 TRBV27 CASGWSSGSTDTQYF TGTGCCAGCGGTTGGTCTAGCGGGAGTACAGATACGCAGTATTTT
TRBJ2-7 NA NA TRBV25-1 CASSFAGLCLGEQYF TGTGCCAGCAGTTTCGCGGGTCTATGTCTCGGCGAGCAGTACTTC
TRBJ2-1 many TRBD2 TRBV7-9 CASSKAGTSGLNEQFF TGTGCCAGCAGCAAAGCGGGGACTAGCGGGTTAAATGAGCAGTTCTTC
TRBJ2-7 many TRBD2 TRBV20-1 CSATTSGSRNEQYF TGCAGTGCAACAACTAGCGGGAGTAGGAACGAGCAGTACTTC
TRBJ2-2 few TRBD1 TRBV11-3 CASSLEGRGPPGELFF TGTGCCAGCAGCTTAGAGGGCAGGGGGCCCCCCGGGGAGCTGTTTTTT
TRBJ2-3 many TRBD2 TRBV11-3 CASRTSGRMINTQYF TGTGCCAGCAGGACTAGCGGGAGGATGATAAATACGCAGTATTTT
TRBJ2-2 many NA TRBV7-6 CASSFRQAMNTGELFF TGTGCCAGCAGCTTTCGCCAGGCTATGAACACCGGGGAGCTGTTTTTT
TRBJ1-1 many NA TRBV30 CACEQLGGTEAFF TGTGCCTGTGAACAGCTAGGGGGCACTGAAGCTTTCTTT
TRBJ2-2 many NA TRBV7-2 CASSFISGLASNTGELFF TGTGCCAGCAGCTTTATCTCGGGGCTAGCTTCGAACACCGGGGAGCTGTTTTTT
TRBJ2-7 many NA TRBV18 CASSPRDITNEQYF TGTGCCAGCTCACCACGGGACATTACTAACGAGCAGTACTTC
TRBJ2-1 many NA TRBV9 CASSVELAPYNEQFF TGTGCCAGCAGCGTAGAACTAGCCCCCTACAATGAGCAGTTCTTC
TRBJ1-6 NA NA TRBV12-3/TRBV12-4 CASSLVRGSPLHF TGTGCCAGCAGTTTAGTAAGGGGATCACCCCTCCACTTT
TRBJ2-5 many NA TRBV18 CASSPTVRFTFQETQYF TGTGCCAGCTCACCAACTGTTCGGTTCACGTTCCAAGAGACCCAGTACTTC
TRBJ2-5 many NA TRBV7-9 CASSLVLLQETQYF TGTGCCAGCAGCTTAGTGCTTTTACAAGAGACCCAGTACTTC
TRBJ1-1 NA NA TRBV11-2 CASSLGDSVVVNTEAFF TGTGCCAGCAGCTTAGGAGACAGTGTCGTGGTGAACACTGAAGCTTTCTTT
TRBJ2-1 many TRBD2 TRBV24-1 CAISTTTGGYYNEQFF TGTGCCATCTCGACGACAACGGGGGGATACTACAATGAGCAGTTCTTC
TRBJ1-2 NA NA TRBV4-1 CASSPTGGQIYGYTF TGCGCCAGCAGCCCCACCGGAGGACAGATCTATGGCTACACCTTC
TRBJ2-7 many TRBD2 TRBV12-3/TRBV12-4 CASSPGLATHYEQYF TGTGCCAGCAGCCCCGGACTAGCCACTCACTACGAGCAGTACTTC
TRBJ2-1 many TRBD2 TRBV30 CAWSPSVGAAGGPGLNEQFF TGTGCCTGGAGTCCCTCAGTTGGCGCAGCGGGAGGGCCTGGGTTGAATGAGCAGTTCTTC
TRBJ2-7 NA TRBD1 TRBV24-1 CARSGTVTPYEQYF TGTGCCCGATCCGGGACAGTGACACCCTACGAGCAGTACTTC
TRBJ2-2 many TRBD1 TRBV24-1 CATRAGGNTGELFF TGTGCCACCAGGGCAGGGGGGAACACCGGGGAGCTGTTTTTT
TRBJ2-1 many NA TRBV12-3/TRBV12-4 CASNPGGTLAGNSYNEQFF TGTGCCAGCAATCCCGGCGGGACCCTGGCGGGGAACTCCTACAATGAGCAGTTCTTC
TRBJ2-3 many NA TRBV24-1 CATSDQRELGTDTQYF TGTGCCACCAGTGACCAACGGGAGTTAGGAACAGATACGCAGTATTTT
TRBJ2-1 many TRBD2 TRBV20-1 CSARRLAGNPYNEQFF TGCAGTGCTAGAAGACTAGCGGGAAATCCCTACAATGAGCAGTTCTTC
TRBJ2-7 many NA TRBV20-1 CSAADRPSYEQYF TGCAGTGCCGCGGACCGACCATCCTACGAGCAGTACTTC
TRBJ2-5 few TRBD2 TRBV9 CASSERGSSKETQYF TGTGCCAGCAGCGAACGCGGGAGCAGTAAAGAGACCCAGTACTTC
TRBJ1-3 NA NA TRBV2 CASSERGAGGGNTIYF TGTGCCAGCAGTGAACGGGGGGCAGGAGGTGGAAACACCATATATTTT
TRBJ2-7 many TRBD2 TRBV18 CASSRLAGAYEQYF TGTGCCAGCTCACGGCTAGCGGGAGCTTACGAGCAGTACTTC
TRBJ2-5 NA NA TRBV18 CASSRSQETQYF TGTGCCAGCTCACGCAGCCAAGAGACCCAGTACTTC
TRBJ1-5 NA TRBD1 TRBV28 CASSSGTGASNQPQHF TGTGCCAGCAGTTCCGGGACAGGGGCCAGCAATCAGCCCCAGCATTTT
TRBJ1-3 NA NA TRBV9 CASSVTSRQGPGNTIYF TGTGCCAGCAGCGTGACGTCGCGGCAGGGTCCGGGAAACACCATATATTTT
TRBJ2-7 many TRBD2 TRBV6-2/TRBV6-3 CASWKPASGYREQYF TGTGCCAGTTGGAAGCCGGCTAGCGGGTATCGCGAGCAGTACTTC
TRBJ1-1 many NA TRBV28 CASSLGRYNTEAFF TGTGCCAGCAGTTTAGGCAGGTACAACACTGAAGCTTTCTTT
TRBJ2-2 NA NA TRBV28 CASVQEVNSGKLFF TGTGCCAGCGTTCAGGAAGTTAATTCCGGGAAGCTGTTTTTT